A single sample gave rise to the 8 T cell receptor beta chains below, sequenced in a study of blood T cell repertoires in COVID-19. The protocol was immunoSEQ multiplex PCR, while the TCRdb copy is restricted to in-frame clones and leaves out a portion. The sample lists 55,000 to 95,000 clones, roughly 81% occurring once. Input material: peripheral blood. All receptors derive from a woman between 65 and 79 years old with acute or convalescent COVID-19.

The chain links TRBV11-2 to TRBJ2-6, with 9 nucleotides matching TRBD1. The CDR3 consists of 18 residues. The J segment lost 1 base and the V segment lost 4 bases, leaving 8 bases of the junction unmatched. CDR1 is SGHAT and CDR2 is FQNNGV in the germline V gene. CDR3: CASSSLGTGISGANVLTF. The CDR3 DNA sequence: TGTGCCAGCAGCTCCCTCGGGACAGGGATTTCTGGGGCCAACGTCCTGACTTTC. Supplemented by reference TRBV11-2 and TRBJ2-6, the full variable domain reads EAGVAQSPRYKIIEKRQSVAFWCNPISGHATLYWYQQILGQGPKLLIQFQNNGVVDDSQLPKDRFSAERLKGVDSTLKIQPAKLEDSAVYLCASSSLGTGISGANVLTFGAGSRLTVL.

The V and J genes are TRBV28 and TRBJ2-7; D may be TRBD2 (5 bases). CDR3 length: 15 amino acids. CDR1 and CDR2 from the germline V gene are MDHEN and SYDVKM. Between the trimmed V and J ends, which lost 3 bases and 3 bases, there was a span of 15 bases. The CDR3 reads CASSLGIAGLYEQYF. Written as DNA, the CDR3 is TGTGCCAGCAGTTTGGGGATAGCCGGACTCTACGAGCAGTACTTC.

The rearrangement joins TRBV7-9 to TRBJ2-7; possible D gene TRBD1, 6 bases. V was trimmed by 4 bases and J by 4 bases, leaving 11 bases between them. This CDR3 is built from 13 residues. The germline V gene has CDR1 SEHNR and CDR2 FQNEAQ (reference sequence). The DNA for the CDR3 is TGTGCCAGCAGCTCCAGACAGGTTTACGAGCAGTACTTC. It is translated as CASSSRQVYEQYF.

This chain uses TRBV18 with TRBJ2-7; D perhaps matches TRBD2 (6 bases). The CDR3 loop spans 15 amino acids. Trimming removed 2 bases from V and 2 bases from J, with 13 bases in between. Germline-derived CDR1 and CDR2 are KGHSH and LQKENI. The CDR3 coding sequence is TGTGCCAGCTCACCAGTTCGGGGGTTGGCCTACGAGCAGTACTTC. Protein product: CASSPVRGLAYEQYF.

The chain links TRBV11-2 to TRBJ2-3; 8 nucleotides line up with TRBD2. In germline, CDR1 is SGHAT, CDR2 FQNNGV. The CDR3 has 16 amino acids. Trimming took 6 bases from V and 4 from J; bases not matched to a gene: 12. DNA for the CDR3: TGTGCCAGCAGGAGCTTAGCGGGACCTTCCCCAGATACGCAGTATTTT. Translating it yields CASRSLAGPSPDTQYF.

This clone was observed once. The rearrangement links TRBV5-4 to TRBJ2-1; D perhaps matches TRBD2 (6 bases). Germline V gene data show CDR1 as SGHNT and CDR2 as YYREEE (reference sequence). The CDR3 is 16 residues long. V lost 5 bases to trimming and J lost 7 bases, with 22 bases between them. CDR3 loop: CASREPGLSKGNEQFF. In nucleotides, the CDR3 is TGTGCCAGCAGAGAACCGGGACTCTCAAAAGGAAATGAGCAGTTCTTC.

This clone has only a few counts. CDR3 in DNA: TGTGCCAGCAGCCCCTATGGACAGGGGACTGAAGCTTTCTTT. It encodes CASSPYGQGTEAFF. V usage is TRBV11-2 and J usage is TRBJ1-1; TRBD1 matches at 9 bases. This CDR3 contains 14 residues. Germline CDR1 SGHAT, CDR2 FQNNGV. Losses at the gene ends were 5 bases for V and 5 bases for J; bases not matched to a gene: 6.

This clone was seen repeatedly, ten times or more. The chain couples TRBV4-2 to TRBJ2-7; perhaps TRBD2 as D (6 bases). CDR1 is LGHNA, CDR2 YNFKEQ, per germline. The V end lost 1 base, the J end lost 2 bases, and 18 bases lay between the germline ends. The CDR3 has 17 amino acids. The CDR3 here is CASSQAVVRGTAYEQYF. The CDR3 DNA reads TGTGCCAGCAGCCAAGCCGTGGTCCGCGGGACTGCCTACGAGCAGTACTTC.